This TCR beta chain was retrieved from a study of cytomegalovirus exposure and HLA in healthy donors. In this sample, this clone turned up once. CDR3 length: 11 residues. CDR1 is ENHRY, CDR2 SYGVKD, per germline. Trimming took off 5 bases at V and 7 bases at J, with 5 bases between the two ends. Use of 60 Vbeta and 13 Jbeta primers characterized the PCR. Profiling relied on immunoSEQ multiplex PCR, and the TCRdb table lists in-frame clones only, not all of them. This sample has roughly 180,000 clones, with approximately 80% found just once. The chain uses TRBV10-3 and TRBJ2-2; D uncertain. This TCR came from a woman between 18 and 29 years old in good health and CMV-seronegative. Material: PBMCs. Here the CDR3 DNA reads TGTGCCATCAGTTTCCTCGGGGAGCTGTTTTTT. Residues: CAISFLGELFF.